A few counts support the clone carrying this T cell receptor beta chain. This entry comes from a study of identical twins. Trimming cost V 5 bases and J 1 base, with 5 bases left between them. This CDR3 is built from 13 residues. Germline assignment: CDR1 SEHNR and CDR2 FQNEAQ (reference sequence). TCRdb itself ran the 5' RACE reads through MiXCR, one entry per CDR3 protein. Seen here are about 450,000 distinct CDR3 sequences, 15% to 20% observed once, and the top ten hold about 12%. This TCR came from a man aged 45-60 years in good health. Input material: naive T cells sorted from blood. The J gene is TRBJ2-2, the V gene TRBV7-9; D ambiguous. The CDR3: CASSARNTGELFF. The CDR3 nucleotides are TGTGCCAGCAGCGCACGGAACACCGGGGAGCTGTTTTTT.